This T cell receptor beta chain was profiled in a study of OX40 agonist ivuxolimab in advanced cancers. Study overall: Participants averaged approximately 60 years of age (range roughly 23 to 90) and were around 80% male. Eligibility admitted prior anti-PD-1, anti-PD-L1 or anti-CTLA-4 therapy; roughly 39% had some.

Study results and caveats: At 0.1 to 3.0 mg/kg and by week 6, CD4+ and CD8+ T cells in the blood had expanded clonally. Relative to CD4+, CD8+ T cells held more expanded clones on average.

A remark on this clone: What it recognizes is unknown.

The CDR3 extends over 16 amino acids. CDR1 SGHVS and CDR2 FQNEAQ come from the germline V gene. The V gene lost 4 bases and the J gene lost 4 bases, with 17 bases spanning the gap. Some clones are missing from TCRdb's copy, which holds only in-frame ones; the method was immunoSEQ multiplex PCR. The top ten hold about 46% of the sample, which has about 22,000 clones, roughly 93% seen once. Sequenced material: CD4+ or CD8+ T cells sorted from blood, taken in a trial of the OX40 agonist ivuxolimab. The chain employs TRBV7-8 and TRBJ2-1, with D possibly matching TRBD1 (5 bases). This TCR came from an adult with an advanced solid tumor such as melanoma, head and neck, liver or kidney cancer. DNA of the CDR3: TGTGCCAGCAGCTCTCAGGGCTCGGCGATTTACAATGAGCAGTTCTTC. Translating it yields CASSSQGSAIYNEQFF.